The present entry profiles one T cell receptor (beta chain) with its context. Antigen: not known. One end of the junction varies from germline; a read error may be responsible. Looked up from germline, CDR1 is SGHRS and CDR2 is YFSETQ. This CDR3 spans 14 amino acids. This entry belongs to a study of graft-versus-host responses after intestinal transplantation. Study context: As for transplant type, recipients had multivisceral, liver-intestinal, or isolated intestinal grafts. General study findings and limits: Recipient marrow showed GvH clones, some seen first in ileum or blood.

The method was immunoSEQ multiplex PCR; TCRdb's version includes in-frame clones alone and lacks a portion of them. The data contain about 59,000 clones, around 93% of them singletons. This TCR came from a human donor who was the organ donor for an intestinal transplant. The chain is built from TRBV5-1 and TRBJ1-3; unclear D gene. The source material was unstimulated CD4+ T cells sorted from spleen or lymph node cells, sampled before transplant. The CDR3: CASSFGVSGSTIYF. In DNA form, the CDR3 reads TGCGCCAGCAGCTTTGGGGTCTCTGGAAGCACCATATATTTT.